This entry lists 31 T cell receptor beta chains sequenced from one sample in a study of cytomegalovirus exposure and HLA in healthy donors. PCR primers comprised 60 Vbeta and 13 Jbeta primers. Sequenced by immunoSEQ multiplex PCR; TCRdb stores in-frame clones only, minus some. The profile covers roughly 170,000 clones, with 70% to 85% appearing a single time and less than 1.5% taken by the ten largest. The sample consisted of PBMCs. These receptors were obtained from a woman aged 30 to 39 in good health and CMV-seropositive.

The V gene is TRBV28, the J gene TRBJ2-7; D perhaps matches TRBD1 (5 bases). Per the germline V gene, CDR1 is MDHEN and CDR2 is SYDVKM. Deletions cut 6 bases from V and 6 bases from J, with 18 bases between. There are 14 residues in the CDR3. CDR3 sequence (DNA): TGTGCCAGCAGAGAAGGGGTATCCGCCCGCGAGCAGTACTTC. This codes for CASREGVSAREQYF.

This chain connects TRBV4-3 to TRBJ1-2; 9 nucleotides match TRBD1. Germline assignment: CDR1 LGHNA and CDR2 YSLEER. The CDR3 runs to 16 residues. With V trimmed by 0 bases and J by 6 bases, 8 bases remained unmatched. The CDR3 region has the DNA TGCGCCAGCAGCCAAGACCCACAGGGGGCTATCAATGGCTACACCTTC. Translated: CASSQDPQGAINGYTF.

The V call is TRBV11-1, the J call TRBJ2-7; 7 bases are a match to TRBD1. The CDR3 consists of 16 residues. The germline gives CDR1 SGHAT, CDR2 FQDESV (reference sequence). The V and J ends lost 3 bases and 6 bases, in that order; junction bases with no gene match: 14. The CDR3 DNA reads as TGTGCCAGCAGCTTGGATCCGGGACAGCGTTTCGGCGAGCAGTACTTC. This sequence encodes CASSLDPGQRFGEQYF. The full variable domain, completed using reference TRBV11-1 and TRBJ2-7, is EAEVAQSPRYKITEKSQAVAFWCDPISGHATLYWYRQILGQGPELLVQFQDESVVDDSQLPKDRFSAERLKGVDSTLKIQPAELGDSAMYLCASSLDPGQRFGEQYFGPGTRLTVT.

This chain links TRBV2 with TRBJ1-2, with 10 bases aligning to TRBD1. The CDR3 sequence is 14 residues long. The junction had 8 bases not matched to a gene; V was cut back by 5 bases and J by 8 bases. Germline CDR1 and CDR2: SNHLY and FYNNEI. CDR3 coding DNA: TGTGCCAGCAGTCCCTTCGGGACAGGGGTCGGCTACACCTTC. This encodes CASSPFGTGVGYTF.

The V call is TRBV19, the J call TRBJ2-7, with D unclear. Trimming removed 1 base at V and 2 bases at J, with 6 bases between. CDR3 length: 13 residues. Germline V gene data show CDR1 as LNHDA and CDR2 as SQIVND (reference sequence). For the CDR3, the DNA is TGTGCCAGTAGTATAGGTCCTGCCTACGAGCAGTACTTC. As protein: CASSIGPAYEQYF.

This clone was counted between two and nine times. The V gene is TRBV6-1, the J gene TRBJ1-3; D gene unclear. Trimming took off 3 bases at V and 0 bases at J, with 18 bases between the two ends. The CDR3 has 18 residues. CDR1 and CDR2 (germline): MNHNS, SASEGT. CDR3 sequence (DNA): TGTGCCAGCAGTGATATCCGGGGAACGACACTCTCTGGAAACACCATATATTTT. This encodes CASSDIRGTTLSGNTIYF.

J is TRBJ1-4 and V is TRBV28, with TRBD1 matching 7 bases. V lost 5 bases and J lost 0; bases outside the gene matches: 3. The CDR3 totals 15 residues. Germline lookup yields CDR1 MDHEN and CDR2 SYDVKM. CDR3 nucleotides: TGTGCCAGCAGTCCAGGGGGATCAACTAATGAAAAACTGTTTTTT. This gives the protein CASSPGGSTNEKLFF.

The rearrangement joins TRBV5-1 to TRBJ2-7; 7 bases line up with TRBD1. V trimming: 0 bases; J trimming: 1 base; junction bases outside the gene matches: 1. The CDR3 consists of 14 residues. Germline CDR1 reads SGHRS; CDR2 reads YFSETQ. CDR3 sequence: CASSLGGQSYEQYF. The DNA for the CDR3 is TGCGCCAGCAGCTTGGGGGGACAGTCCTACGAGCAGTACTTC.

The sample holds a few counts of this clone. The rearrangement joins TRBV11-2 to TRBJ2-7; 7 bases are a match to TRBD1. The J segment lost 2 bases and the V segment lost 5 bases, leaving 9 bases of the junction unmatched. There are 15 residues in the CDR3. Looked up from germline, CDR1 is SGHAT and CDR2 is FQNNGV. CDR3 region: CASSRDPGTAYEQYF. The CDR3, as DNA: TGTGCCAGCAGCCGTGACCCCGGGACAGCCTACGAGCAGTACTTC.

Here the CDR3 DNA reads TGTGCCAGCAGCTTAGTTCTAAACTCCTACGAGCAGTACTTC. Translated, it gives CASSLVLNSYEQYF. The rearrangement joins TRBV7-6 to TRBJ2-7; the D is unclear. V shed 1 base and J shed 0 bases, with 7 bases lying between them. The CDR3 runs to 14 residues. Per germline, CDR1 SGHVS and CDR2 FNYEAQ.

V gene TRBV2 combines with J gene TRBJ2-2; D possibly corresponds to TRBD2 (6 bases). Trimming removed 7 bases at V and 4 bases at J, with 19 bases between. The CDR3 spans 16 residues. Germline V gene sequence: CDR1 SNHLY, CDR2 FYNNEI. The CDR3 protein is CASIGSGGEVTGELFF. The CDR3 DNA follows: TGTGCCAGCATTGGGTCAGGCGGGGAGGTCACCGGGGAGCTGTTTTTT.

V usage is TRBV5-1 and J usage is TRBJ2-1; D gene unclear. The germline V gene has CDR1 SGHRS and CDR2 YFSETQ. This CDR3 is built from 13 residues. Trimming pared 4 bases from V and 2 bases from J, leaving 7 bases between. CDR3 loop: CASSPDTYNEQFF. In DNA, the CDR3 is TGCGCCAGCAGCCCAGACACCTACAATGAGCAGTTCTTC.

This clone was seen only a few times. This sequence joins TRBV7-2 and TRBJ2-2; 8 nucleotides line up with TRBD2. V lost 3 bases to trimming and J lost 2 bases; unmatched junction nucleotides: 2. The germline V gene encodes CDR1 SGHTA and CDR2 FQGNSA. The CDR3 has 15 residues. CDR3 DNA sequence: TGTGCCAGCAGCTTGACTAGCGCTAACACCGGGGAGCTGTTTTTT. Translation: CASSLTSANTGELFF.

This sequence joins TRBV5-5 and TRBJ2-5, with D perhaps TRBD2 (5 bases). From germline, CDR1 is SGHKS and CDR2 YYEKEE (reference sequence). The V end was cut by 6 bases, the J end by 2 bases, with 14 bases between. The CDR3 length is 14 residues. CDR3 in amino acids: CASTRTRGQETQYF. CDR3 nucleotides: TGTGCCAGCACCAGGACTCGGGGACAAGAGACCCAGTACTTC.

CDR3 sequence: CASSVGLAGTYEQYF. The CDR3 DNA is TGCGCCAGCAGCGTGGGACTAGCGGGAACCTACGAGCAGTACTTC. This chain joins TRBV5-1 and TRBJ2-7; TRBD2 matches at 13 bases. Trimming cost V 4 bases and J 2 bases; bases outside gene matches: 3. Germline V gene lookup returns CDR1 SGHRS and CDR2 YFSETQ. The CDR3 extends over 15 amino acids.

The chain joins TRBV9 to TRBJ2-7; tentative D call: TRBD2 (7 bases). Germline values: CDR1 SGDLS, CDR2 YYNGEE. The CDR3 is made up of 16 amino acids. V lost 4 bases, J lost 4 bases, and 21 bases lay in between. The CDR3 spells CASSPDSVGRGYEQYF. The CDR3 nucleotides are TGTGCCAGCAGCCCAGACTCGGTAGGGAGGGGGTACGAGCAGTACTTC.

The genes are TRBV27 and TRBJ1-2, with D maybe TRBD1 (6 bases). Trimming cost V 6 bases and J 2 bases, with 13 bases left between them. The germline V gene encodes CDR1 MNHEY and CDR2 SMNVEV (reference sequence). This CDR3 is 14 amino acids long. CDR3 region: CASSPRTENYGYTF. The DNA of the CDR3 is TGTGCCAGCAGCCCAAGGACAGAGAACTATGGCTACACCTTC.

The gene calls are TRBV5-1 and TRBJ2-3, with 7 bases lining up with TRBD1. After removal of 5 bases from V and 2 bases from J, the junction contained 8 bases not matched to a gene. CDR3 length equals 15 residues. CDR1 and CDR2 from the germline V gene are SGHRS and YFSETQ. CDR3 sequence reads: CASSAGTAITDTQYF. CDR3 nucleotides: TGCGCCAGCAGTGCCGGGACAGCTATCACAGATACGCAGTATTTT. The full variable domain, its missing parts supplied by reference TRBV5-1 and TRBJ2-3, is KAGVTQTPRYLIKTRGQQVTLSCSPISGHRSVSWYQQTPGQGLQFLFEYFSETQRNKGNFPGRFSGRQFSNSRSEMNVSTLELGDSALYLCASSAGTAITDTQYFGPGTRLTVL.

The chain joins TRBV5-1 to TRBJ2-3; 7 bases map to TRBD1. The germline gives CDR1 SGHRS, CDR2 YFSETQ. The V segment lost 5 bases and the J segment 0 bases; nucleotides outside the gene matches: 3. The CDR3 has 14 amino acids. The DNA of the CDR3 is TGCGCCAGCAGTAACAGGGGAAGCACAGATACGCAGTATTTT. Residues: CASSNRGSTDTQYF.

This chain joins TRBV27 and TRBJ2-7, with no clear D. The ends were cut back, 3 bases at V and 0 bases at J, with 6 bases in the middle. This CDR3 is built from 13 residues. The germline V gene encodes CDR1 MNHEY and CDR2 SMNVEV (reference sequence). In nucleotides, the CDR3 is TGTGCCAGCAGTTTTGGGCCCTCCTACGAGCAGTACTTC. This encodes CASSFGPSYEQYF.

CDR3 in DNA: TGTGCCATCAGTGAGTCCTCGACAGGAAGCCTAAATGAAAAACTGTTTTTT. Protein: CAISESSTGSLNEKLFF. The chain joins TRBV10-3 to TRBJ1-4, with a tentative D call TRBD1 (6 bases). Between the trimmed V and J ends, which lost 0 bases and 5 bases, there was a span of 16 bases. The CDR3 length is 17 residues. Germline V gene lookup returns CDR1 ENHRY and CDR2 SYGVKD.

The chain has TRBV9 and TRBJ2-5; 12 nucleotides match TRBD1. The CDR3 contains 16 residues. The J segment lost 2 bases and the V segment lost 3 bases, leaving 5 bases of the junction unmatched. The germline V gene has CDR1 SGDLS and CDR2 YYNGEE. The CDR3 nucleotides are TGTGCCAGCAGCGCAGGGACAGGGGGCCAACAAGAGACCCAGTACTTC. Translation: CASSAGTGGQQETQYF.

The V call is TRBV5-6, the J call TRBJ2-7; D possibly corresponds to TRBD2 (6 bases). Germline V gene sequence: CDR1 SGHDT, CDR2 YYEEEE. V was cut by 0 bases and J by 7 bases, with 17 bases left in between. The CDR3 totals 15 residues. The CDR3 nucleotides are TGTGCCAGCAGCTTGGTGGGACGGGAGTTTCAAGAGCAGTACTTC. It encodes CASSLVGREFQEQYF.

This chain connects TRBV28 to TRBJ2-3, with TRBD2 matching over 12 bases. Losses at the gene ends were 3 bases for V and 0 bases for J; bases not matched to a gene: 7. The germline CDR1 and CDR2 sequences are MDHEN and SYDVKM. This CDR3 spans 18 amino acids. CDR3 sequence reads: CASSFPSGRAISTDTQYF. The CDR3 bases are TGTGCCAGCAGTTTCCCTAGCGGGAGGGCCATCAGCACAGATACGCAGTATTTT. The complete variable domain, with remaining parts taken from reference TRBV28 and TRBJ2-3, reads DVKVTQSSRYLVKRTGEKVFLECVQDMDHENMFWYRQDPGLGLRLIYFSYDVKMKEKGDIPEGYSVSREKKERFSLILESASTNQTSMYLCASSFPSGRAISTDTQYFGPGTRLTVL.

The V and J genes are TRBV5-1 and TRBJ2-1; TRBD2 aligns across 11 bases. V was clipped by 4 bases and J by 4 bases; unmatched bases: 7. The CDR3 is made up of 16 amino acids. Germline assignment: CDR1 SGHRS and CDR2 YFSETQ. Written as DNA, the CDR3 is TGCGCCAGCAGCGCCGGAGCTAGCGGGGGGTACAATGAGCAGTTCTTC. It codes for CASSAGASGGYNEQFF.

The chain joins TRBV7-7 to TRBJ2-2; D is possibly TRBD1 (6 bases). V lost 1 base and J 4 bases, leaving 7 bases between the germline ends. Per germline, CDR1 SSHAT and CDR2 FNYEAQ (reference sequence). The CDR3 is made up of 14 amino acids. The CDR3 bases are TGTGCCAGCAGCTTAGGACAGGTCACCGGGGAGCTGTTTTTT. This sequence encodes CASSLGQVTGELFF.

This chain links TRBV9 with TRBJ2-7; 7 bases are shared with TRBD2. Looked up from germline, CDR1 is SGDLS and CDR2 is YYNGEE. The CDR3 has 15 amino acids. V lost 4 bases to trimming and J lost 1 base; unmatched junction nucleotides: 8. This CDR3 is CASSFGTTPSYEQYF. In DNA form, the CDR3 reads TGTGCCAGCAGCTTCGGGACTACGCCATCCTACGAGCAGTACTTC.

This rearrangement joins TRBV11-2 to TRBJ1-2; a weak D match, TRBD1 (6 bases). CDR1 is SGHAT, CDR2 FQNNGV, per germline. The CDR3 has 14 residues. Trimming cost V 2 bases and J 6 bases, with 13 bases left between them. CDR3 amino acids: CASSLMLQGHGYTF. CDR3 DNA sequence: TGTGCCAGCAGCTTAATGTTACAGGGACATGGCTACACCTTC.

The CDR3 DNA follows: TGTGCCAGCAGTGAAGCTAGAGGCAGGGCGGAAGGCTACACCTTC. Encoded protein: CASSEARGRAEGYTF. The chain uses TRBV2 and TRBJ1-2; the D gene is possibly TRBD1 (5 bases). The CDR3 length is 15 residues. V lost 0 bases and J 8 bases, leaving 16 bases between the germline ends. Per germline, CDR1 SNHLY and CDR2 FYNNEI. The full variable domain, with the rest looked up from reference TRBV2 and TRBJ1-2, is EPEVTQTPSHQVTQMGQEVILRCVPISNHLYFYWYRQILGQKVEFLVSFYNNEISEKSEIFDDQFSVERPDGSNFTLKIRSTKLEDSAMYFCASSEARGRAEGYTFGSGTRLTVV.

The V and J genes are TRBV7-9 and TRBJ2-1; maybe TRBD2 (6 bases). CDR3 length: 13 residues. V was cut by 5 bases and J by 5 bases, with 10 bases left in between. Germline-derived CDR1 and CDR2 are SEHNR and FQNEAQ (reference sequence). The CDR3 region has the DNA TGTGCCAGCAGCCCGACTAGTCACAATGAGCAGTTCTTC. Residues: CASSPTSHNEQFF.

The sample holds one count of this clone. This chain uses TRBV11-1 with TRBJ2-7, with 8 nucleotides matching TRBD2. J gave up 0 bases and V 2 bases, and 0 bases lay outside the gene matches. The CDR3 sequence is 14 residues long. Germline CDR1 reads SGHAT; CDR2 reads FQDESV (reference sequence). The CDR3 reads CASSLSGSSYEQYF. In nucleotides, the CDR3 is TGTGCCAGCAGCTTAAGCGGGAGCTCCTACGAGCAGTACTTC.